This T cell receptor (beta chain) was captured in a study of blood T cell repertoires in COVID-19. Study overall: The samples span acute and convalescent COVID-19 from the United States, Italy and Spain. T cells, B-cell-depleted T cells, or PBMCs provided the cDNA or gDNA that served as material.

CDR3 length equals 15 residues. The V end lost 0 bases, the J end lost 4 bases, and 12 bases lay between the germline ends. CDR1 is LGHNA and CDR2 is YSLEER in the germline V gene. Study processing details: Amplification from reference gene primers served as the basis for estimated nucleated cell counts. Assay used: immunoSEQ multiplex PCR; TCRdb lists only in-frame clones, some missing. V and J calls and clone size are given by that table; D and trimming were obtained from the DNA. The data hold roughly 130,000 clones, with approximately 80% observed a single time. The chain is built from TRBV4-3 and TRBJ1-2; D might be TRBD1 (5 bases). Sequencing input: peripheral blood. The source of this sequence is a man aged 40-49 years with active or convalescent COVID-19. The CDR3 sequence is CASSQEGVRGYGYTF. CDR3 DNA sequence: TGCGCCAGCAGCCAAGAGGGTGTTAGGGGCTATGGCTACACCTTC.